The 28 T cell receptor beta chains given below trace back to one sample, sequenced in a study of blood T cell repertoires in COVID-19. The data were produced by immunoSEQ multiplex PCR, yet TCRdb's version contains in-frame clones alone and is incomplete. The table records 200,000 to 250,000 clones, 80% to 95% of them present only once. Sequencing used peripheral blood. All receptors derive from a man in his sixties with COVID-19, enrolled during active disease.

The rearrangement joins TRBV4-1 to TRBJ1-2, with a tentative D call TRBD1 (6 bases). The V end was cut by 3 bases, the J end by 2 bases, with 10 bases between. The CDR3 has 14 amino acids. In germline, CDR1 is MGHRA, CDR2 YSYEKL. The CDR3 sequence is CASSQDTGNYGYTF. CDR3 sequence (DNA): TGCGCCAGCAGCCAGGATACAGGGAACTATGGCTACACCTTC.

The chain employs TRBV6-2 or TRBV6-3 and TRBJ2-7; 12 nucleotides line up with TRBD2. The CDR3 has 15 residues. The V segment lost 5 bases and the J segment 0 bases; nucleotides outside the gene matches: 2. Germline values: CDR1 MNHEY, CDR2 SVGEGT. The CDR3 sequence: CASSRTSGDSYEQYF. Written as DNA, the CDR3 is TGTGCCAGCAGTCGGACTAGCGGGGACTCCTACGAGCAGTACTTC.

The chain is built from TRBV29-1 and TRBJ1-2; D uncertain. The V gene lost 3 bases and the J gene lost 4 bases, with 15 bases spanning the gap. Germline CDR1 SQVTM, CDR2 ANQGSEA. The CDR3 is made up of 14 amino acids. The CDR3 DNA reads as TGCAGCGTTGACCAGAACACCGATATCTATGGCTACACCTTC. It yields the protein CSVDQNTDIYGYTF.

The rearrangement uses TRBV3-1 (or the pseudogene TRBV3-2) and TRBJ1-2; D perhaps matches TRBD1 (6 bases). V was trimmed by 0 bases and J by 8 bases, leaving 19 bases between them. Looked up from germline, CDR1 is LGHDT and CDR2 is YNNKEL (reference sequence). The CDR3 is 16 amino acids. The CDR3 DNA follows: TGTGCCAGCAGCCAAGAGCGGAGCAGGGGCCCGGAGGGCTACACCTTC. It yields the protein CASSQERSRGPEGYTF.

The gene calls are TRBV5-4 and TRBJ1-4; tentative D call: TRBD1 (6 bases). This CDR3 region has 17 residues. Looked up from germline, CDR1 is SGHNT and CDR2 is YYREEE (reference sequence). V shed 1 base and J shed 8 bases, with 21 bases lying between them. The CDR3 DNA reads TGTGCCAGCAGCTTGCAGTCCGGAGCAGGGGTGGGGGAAAAACTGTTTTTT. Its translation is CASSLQSGAGVGEKLFF.

The rearrangement links TRBV5-4 to TRBJ2-1; TRBD2 matches 9 bases. V shed 3 bases, J shed 7 bases, and the junction held 8 bases outside the gene matches. Germline loops: CDR1 SGHNT, CDR2 YYREEE (reference sequence). The CDR3 is 15 amino acids. The CDR3 sequence: CASSSGASGKNEQFF. DNA for the CDR3: TGTGCCAGCAGCTCCGGGGCTAGCGGGAAAAATGAGCAGTTCTTC.

V is TRBV29-1 and J is TRBJ1-2, with D perhaps TRBD1 (5 bases). In germline, CDR1 is SQVTM, CDR2 ANQGSEA. This CDR3 region has 13 residues. V lost 7 bases and J lost 5, with 17 bases in between. The CDR3 region is CSAKRAGRYGYTF. Written as DNA, the CDR3 is TGCAGCGCAAAGAGGGCGGGGCGGTATGGCTACACCTTC.

The chain has TRBV12-3 or TRBV12-4 and TRBJ2-2; D unclear. Trimming pared 8 bases from V and 4 bases from J, leaving 11 bases between. The CDR3 has 13 residues. The CDR3 loop reads CASWIEVTGELFF. For the CDR3, the DNA is TGTGCCAGCTGGATCGAGGTCACCGGGGAGCTGTTTTTT.

This chain joins TRBV11-2 and TRBJ2-7; 7 bases map to TRBD2. V trimming: 1 base; J trimming: 4 bases; junction bases outside the gene matches: 7. This CDR3 comprises 15 residues. Per germline, CDR1 SGHAT and CDR2 FQNNGV. The CDR3 region is CASSLGSIGGYEQYF. For the CDR3, the DNA is TGTGCCAGCAGCTTAGGCTCGATCGGGGGGTACGAGCAGTACTTC.

Comment on this clone: This same CDR3 is encoded by further DNA sequences in the sample. The chain employs TRBV5-1 and TRBJ2-2; TRBD1 matches at 9 bases. This CDR3 is 15 amino acids long. J lost 4 bases, V lost 2 bases, and 3 bases had no gene match. In germline, CDR1 is SGHRS, CDR2 YFSETQ. The CDR3 spells CASSLGTGSTGELFF. CDR3 nucleotide sequence: TGCGCCAGCAGCTTAGGGACAGGGTCCACCGGGGAGCTGTTTTTT.

V is TRBV27 and J is TRBJ1-1, with TRBD1 matching 7 bases. The V and J ends lost 5 bases and 6 bases, in that order; junction bases with no gene match: 6. The CDR3 contains 13 residues. Germline V CDR1 and CDR2: MNHEY, SMNVEV (reference sequence). DNA of the CDR3: TGTGCCAGCAGTCCCGGACAGGTCCCTGAAGCTTTCTTT. Its protein product is CASSPGQVPEAFF.

The CDR3 coding sequence is TGTGCCAGCAGTCCATGGTCCACAGGGGGCCTCTATGGCTACACCTTC. Encoded protein: CASSPWSTGGLYGYTF. The V and J genes are TRBV7-2 and TRBJ1-2; 9 nucleotides agree with TRBD1. There are 16 residues in the CDR3. Germline CDR1 is SGHTA and CDR2 is FQGNSA. The V and J ends lost 6 bases and 4 bases, in that order; junction bases with no gene match: 12.

CDR3 nucleotides: TGTGCCAGCAGCTTGGAGCCTAGGGGGCACAATGAGCAGTTCTTC. Translated, it gives CASSLEPRGHNEQFF. The chain has TRBV5-6 and TRBJ2-1; 7 nucleotides agree with TRBD1. Germline trimming cut 0 bases from V and 5 bases from J; bases unmatched to any gene: 5. CDR1 is SGHDT and CDR2 is YYEEEE in the germline V gene. This CDR3 contains 15 residues.

This clone was counted a single time. The chain recombines TRBV3-1 (or the pseudogene TRBV3-2) with TRBJ1-6; D unresolved. Germline lookup yields CDR1 LGHDT and CDR2 YNNKEL (reference sequence). CDR3 length: 16 amino acids. V lost 1 base and J 4 bases, leaving 11 bases between the germline ends. CDR3: CASSQVSYPYNSPLHF. CDR3 DNA sequence: TGTGCCAGCAGCCAAGTTAGTTACCCGTATAATTCACCCCTCCACTTT.

The rearrangement joins TRBV28 to TRBJ2-7; 9 nucleotides line up with TRBD1. V shed 5 bases, J shed 3 bases, and the junction held 8 bases outside the gene matches. This CDR3 has 15 residues. Looked up from germline, CDR1 is MDHEN and CDR2 is SYDVKM. The CDR3 is CASSPTTGGYYEQYF. CDR3 bases: TGTGCCAGCAGTCCCACGACAGGGGGGTACTACGAGCAGTACTTC.

The chain carries TRBV12-3 or TRBV12-4 and TRBJ2-1, with 11 bases fitting TRBD2. Trimming removed 5 bases from V and 14 bases from J; junction bases left unmatched: 2. The CDR3 length is 11 residues. The CDR3 DNA reads as TGTGCCAGCAGTCAGACTAGCGGGGAGTTCTTC. This gives the protein CASSQTSGEFF.

The chain recombines TRBV28 with TRBJ1-1, with 7 bases matching TRBD1. The CDR3 is made up of 14 amino acids. V lost 6 bases to trimming and J lost 4 bases; unmatched junction nucleotides: 8. Germline CDR1 is MDHEN and CDR2 is SYDVKM. The CDR3 reads CASRPGGSGTEAFF. DNA for the CDR3: TGTGCCAGCAGACCAGGGGGGTCGGGCACTGAAGCTTTCTTT.

The chain links TRBV5-1 to TRBJ2-1; 7 bases map to TRBD1. V shed 7 bases, J shed 3 bases, and the junction held 10 bases outside the gene matches. CDR1 is SGHRS, CDR2 YFSETQ, per germline. This CDR3 region has 15 residues. In DNA form, the CDR3 reads TGCGCCAGCGTTAGGAGACAGGGTAACTACAATGAGCAGTTCTTC. Translation: CASVRRQGNYNEQFF. The full variable domain, its missing parts supplied by reference TRBV5-1 and TRBJ2-1, is KAGVTQTPRYLIKTRGQQVTLSCSPISGHRSVSWYQQTPGQGLQFLFEYFSETQRNKGNFPGRFSGRQFSNSRSEMNVSTLELGDSALYLCASVRRQGNYNEQFFGPGTRLTVL.

The chain is built from TRBV5-1 and TRBJ2-1; 11 nucleotides line up with TRBD2. This CDR3 region has 15 residues. V was clipped by 4 bases and J by 4 bases; unmatched bases: 4. CDR1 SGHRS and CDR2 YFSETQ come from the germline V gene. CDR3 amino acids: CASSPLAGGYNEQFF. In DNA, the CDR3 is TGCGCCAGCAGCCCTTTAGCGGGGGGGTACAATGAGCAGTTCTTC. Looking up the rest from reference TRBV5-1 and TRBJ2-1 gives the full variable domain: KAGVTQTPRYLIKTRGQQVTLSCSPISGHRSVSWYQQTPGQGLQFLFEYFSETQRNKGNFPGRFSGRQFSNSRSEMNVSTLELGDSALYLCASSPLAGGYNEQFFGPGTRLTVL.

The genes are TRBV10-3 and TRBJ2-7; 8 bases map to TRBD2. Per the germline V gene, CDR1 is ENHRY and CDR2 is SYGVKD. The CDR3 spans 12 residues. The junction had 8 bases not matched to a gene; V was cut back by 4 bases and J by 12 bases. The CDR3 spells CAISADGRGWYF. The CDR3 DNA follows: TGTGCCATCAGTGCAGACGGGAGGGGTTGGTACTTC.

The chain is built from TRBV6-5 and TRBJ2-7, with TRBD1 identical over 8 bases. This CDR3 comprises 15 residues. J lost 9 bases, V lost 2 bases, and 12 bases had no gene match. CDR1 and CDR2 from the germline V gene are MNHEY and SVGAGI. CDR3 nucleotide sequence: TGTGCCAGCAGTTACCTCCAGGGGGCGAGGGACACGCAGTACTTC. It translates to CASSYLQGARDTQYF.

The V gene is TRBV3-1 (or the pseudogene TRBV3-2), the J gene TRBJ1-5; TRBD1 matches at 9 bases. Trimming at V came to 4 bases and at J to 1 base, leaving 2 bases not matched to a gene. The germline V gene has CDR1 LGHDT and CDR2 YNNKEL (reference sequence). This CDR3 contains 15 residues. In DNA, the CDR3 is TGTGCCAGCAGCCCCGGGACAGGGAGCAATCAGCCCCAGCATTTT. It codes for CASSPGTGSNQPQHF.

This chain joins TRBV11-2 and TRBJ1-3, with no clear D. This CDR3 has 14 residues. Germline-derived CDR1 and CDR2 are SGHAT and FQNNGV. With 1 base removed from V and 3 bases from J, the gap between germline ends came to 7 bases. CDR3 residues: CASSLVDFGNTIYF. The CDR3 nucleotides are TGTGCCAGCAGCTTAGTGGACTTTGGAAACACCATATATTTT.

The chain uses TRBV19 and TRBJ1-2, with 7 bases lining up with TRBD1. CDR3 length: 14 amino acids. Unmatched junction bases numbered 3, after V lost 5 bases and J lost 0 bases. Germline CDR1 is LNHDA and CDR2 is SQIVND (reference sequence). This chain's CDR3 is CASSSGQANYGYTF. CDR3 nucleotide sequence: TGTGCCAGTAGTTCCGGACAGGCTAACTATGGCTACACCTTC.

V usage is TRBV18 and J usage is TRBJ2-5, with 8 positions matching TRBD2. From germline, CDR1 is KGHSH and CDR2 LQKENI. V lost 5 bases and J lost 4; bases outside the gene matches: 6. CDR3 size: 14 residues. The CDR3 reads CASSSRGGRETQYF. Written as DNA, the CDR3 is TGTGCCAGCTCATCCCGGGGGGGCCGAGAGACCCAGTACTTC.

J is TRBJ1-3 and V is TRBV30; D remains unclear. Germline V lookup: CDR1 GTSNPN, CDR2 SVGIG (reference sequence). CDR3 size: 14 residues. The V end was cut by 4 bases, the J end by 4 bases, with 14 bases between. The CDR3 region has the DNA TGTGCCTGGAAACGGGGTCCTCGCGGAAACACCATATATTTT. It codes for CAWKRGPRGNTIYF. Variable domain in full (rest from reference TRBV30 and TRBJ1-3): SQTIHQWPATLVQPVGSPLSLECTVEGTSNPNLYWYRQAAGRGLQLLFYSVGIGQISSEVPQNLSASRPQDRQFILSSKKLLLSDSGFYLCAWKRGPRGNTIYFGEGSWLTVV.

This clone has only one observation. The genes are TRBV7-2 and TRBJ1-1; D is ambiguous. The length of the CDR3 is 14 residues. The germline gives CDR1 SGHTA, CDR2 FQGNSA. V was shortened by 5 bases and J by 4 bases, with 14 bases between the two germline ends. The CDR3 coding sequence is TGTGCCAGCAGCCCGACCCGGGCGGGCACTGAAGCTTTCTTT. This gives the protein CASSPTRAGTEAFF.

The chain employs TRBV7-2 and TRBJ2-1, with 11 nucleotides matching TRBD2. V gave up 3 bases and J gave up 8 bases; unmatched junction bases: 9. This CDR3 is built from 16 residues. Germline lookup yields CDR1 SGHTA and CDR2 FQGNSA. In nucleotides, the CDR3 is TGTGCCAGCAGCTTTGGGGGTAGCGGGAGGGCCCATGAGCAGTTCTTC. Protein sequence: CASSFGGSGRAHEQFF.